What follows are 30 T cell receptor beta chains derived from one specimen sequenced in a study of shared clonotypes between healthy human individuals. Data came from immunoSEQ multiplex PCR; TCRdb stores just in-frame clones and leaves some out. The sample lists about 580,000 clones, roughly 98% occurring once. CD8 cells regarded as naive lacked CD45RO, were positively chosen for CCR7, and omitted terminally differentiated effector memory CD45RA+ cells. The sequenced sample consisted of naive CD8+ T cells sorted from blood. These receptors were collected from a man aged 25-45 years in good health.

The rearrangement joins TRBV4-1 to TRBJ1-2; possible D gene TRBD1, 6 bases. Trimming shortened V by 1 base and J by 5 bases, and 14 bases separated the two germline ends. Germline V CDR1 and CDR2: MGHRA, YSYEKL. CDR3 length: 15 residues. DNA for the CDR3: TGCGCCAGCAGCCAAGGACGCGGACAGTCATATGGCTACACCTTC. This encodes CASSQGRGQSYGYTF.

The chain uses TRBV10-3 and TRBJ1-1; 7 bases agree with TRBD1. After removal of 6 bases from V and 4 bases from J, the junction contained 8 bases not matched to a gene. Germline-derived CDR1 and CDR2 are ENHRY and SYGVKD. The CDR3 is made up of 14 amino acids. For the CDR3, the DNA is TGTGCCATCAGGGATCTAACAGGGGCCACTGAAGCTTTCTTT. This gives the protein CAIRDLTGATEAFF.

The CDR3 loop reads CASSDRPEQYF. Written as DNA, the CDR3 is TGTGCCAGCAGTGACCGACCCGAGCAGTACTTC. The chain recombines TRBV2 with TRBJ2-7; no clear D gene. The CDR3 consists of 11 residues. V lost 3 bases and J 6 bases, leaving 6 bases between the germline ends. Germline CDR1 is SNHLY and CDR2 is FYNNEI.

This chain links TRBV6-7 with TRBJ1-4, with D perhaps matching TRBD1 (6 bases). TRBV6-7 is given ORF status, its function remaining uncertain. Trimming left V 0 bases short and J 7 bases short, with 12 bases between. The CDR3 covers 15 residues. This CDR3 reads CASSYSGQIPEKLFF. The CDR3 DNA reads as TGTGCCAGCAGTTACTCTGGACAGATTCCTGAAAAACTGTTTTTT.

The chain recombines TRBV5-8 with TRBJ2-7; no clear D gene. CDR1 and CDR2 from the germline V gene are SGHTS and YDEGEE. The CDR3 is made up of 15 amino acids. Trimming took off 0 bases at V and 0 bases at J, with 10 bases between the two ends. CDR3 protein: CASSLDLGRSYEQYF. The CDR3 nucleotides are TGTGCCAGCAGCTTGGATTTGGGTCGCTCCTACGAGCAGTACTTC. Complete variable domain (other parts from reference TRBV5-8 and TRBJ2-7): EAGVTQSPTHLIKTRGQQATLRCSPISGHTSVYWYQQALGLGLQFLLWYDEGEERNRGNFPPRFSGRQFPNYSSELNVNALELEDSALYLCASSLDLGRSYEQYFGPGTRLTVT.

This chain uses TRBV7-2 with TRBJ2-1; 9 bases map to TRBD2. The CDR3 is made up of 14 amino acids. In germline, CDR1 is SGHTA, CDR2 FQGNSA. V shed 1 base, J shed 10 bases, and the junction held 5 bases outside the gene matches. The CDR3: CASSLGLAVGEQFF. CDR3 bases: TGTGCCAGCAGCTTAGGACTAGCGGTCGGGGAGCAGTTCTTC. Looking up the rest from reference TRBV7-2 and TRBJ2-1 gives the full variable domain: GAGVSQSPSNKVTEKGKDVELRCDPISGHTALYWYRQSLGQGLEFLIYFQGNSAPDKSGLPSDRFSAERTGGSVSTLTIQRTQQEDSAVYLCASSLGLAVGEQFFGPGTRLTVL.

As concerns this clone: The junction shows a germline mismatch at one end, possibly a read error. This chain uses TRBV7-7 with TRBJ2-3; 11 bases are shared with TRBD2. CDR1 is SSHAT and CDR2 is FNYEAQ in the germline V gene (reference sequence). The CDR3 loop spans 16 amino acids. The CDR3, as DNA: TGTGCTAGCAGCTTAGAACTAGCGGGAGGCACAGATACGCAGTATTTT. It is translated as CASSLELAGGTDTQYF.

This clone was counted a single time. The same CDR3 is also encoded by other DNA sequences in this sample. This chain uses TRBV7-9 with TRBJ1-2; D remains unclear. CDR1 and CDR2 from the germline V gene are SEHNR and FQNEAQ (reference sequence). Trimming cost V 1 base and J 4 bases, with 4 bases left between them. This CDR3 contains 12 residues. The CDR3 sequence: CASSLEGYGYTF. The CDR3 DNA follows: TGTGCCAGCAGCTTAGAAGGCTATGGCTACACCTTC.

This chain connects TRBV5-1 to TRBJ2-7, with TRBD2 matching 7 bases. Unmatched junction bases numbered 0, after V lost 0 bases and J lost 3 bases. The germline V gene encodes CDR1 SGHRS and CDR2 YFSETQ. The CDR3 runs 13 residues. This CDR3 is CASSLGEGYEQYF. CDR3 DNA sequence: TGCGCCAGCAGCTTGGGGGAGGGCTACGAGCAGTACTTC.

The chain joins TRBV29-1 to TRBJ2-7; tentative D call: TRBD2 (6 bases). Germline V gene sequence: CDR1 SQVTM, CDR2 ANQGSEA. V lost 7 bases and J 4 bases, leaving 23 bases between the germline ends. The CDR3 sequence is 15 residues long. CDR3 coding DNA: TGCAGCGCAAGCCTAGCGCAAAGACCCGTTTACGAGCAGTACTTC. This translates into CSASLAQRPVYEQYF.

The chain combines TRBV27 with TRBJ2-7; perhaps TRBD2 as D (5 bases). Germline CDR1 and CDR2: MNHEY and SMNVEV (reference sequence). V was shortened by 10 bases and J by 5 bases, with 18 bases between the two germline ends. There are 13 residues in the CDR3. CDR3 sequence reads: CATAGLSGDEQYF. CDR3 nucleotide sequence: TGTGCCACCGCCGGACTTTCGGGCGACGAGCAGTACTTC.

The chain uses TRBV11-2 and TRBJ2-1; the match to TRBD2 covers 7 bases. The CDR3 extends over 18 amino acids. V dropped 5 bases and J dropped 6; count of bases not matched to a gene: 19. CDR1 is SGHAT and CDR2 is FQNNGV in the germline V gene. This CDR3 reads CASSPFSGGLGAFNEQFF. The CDR3 region has the DNA TGTGCCAGCAGCCCCTTTTCCGGTGGACTAGGTGCGTTCAATGAGCAGTTCTTC.

The chain has TRBV20-1 and TRBJ1-2; D not certain. Germline lookup yields CDR1 DFQATT and CDR2 SNEGSKA (reference sequence). This CDR3 has 11 residues. Trimming took off 4 bases at V and 6 bases at J, with 9 bases between the two ends. The CDR3: CSAKDGDGYTF. The DNA of the CDR3 is TGCAGTGCTAAGGACGGGGATGGCTACACCTTC.

The chain employs TRBV7-9 and TRBJ1-5; TRBD1 matches 8 bases. CDR1 is SEHNR and CDR2 is FQNEAQ in the germline V gene (reference sequence). The CDR3 runs to 16 residues. J gave up 2 bases and V 2 bases, and 5 bases lay outside the gene matches. The CDR3 DNA reads TGTGCCAGCAGCTTATACGACAGGGGTGGCAATCAGCCCCAGCATTTT. As protein: CASSLYDRGGNQPQHF.

V and J are TRBV6-1 and TRBJ1-1; the D is unclear. CDR1 MNHNS and CDR2 SASEGT come from the germline V gene. Trimming shortened V by 3 bases and J by 2 bases, and 19 bases separated the two germline ends. This CDR3 contains 17 residues. CDR3 nucleotides: TGTGCCAGCAGTGACGGCGCCTTAGTATACCCCAACACTGAAGCTTTCTTT. Its protein is CASSDGALVYPNTEAFF.

The gene calls are TRBV18 and TRBJ2-7; perhaps D is TRBD1 or TRBD2 (5 bases each). V lost 3 bases and J lost 5, with 14 bases in between. Germline V CDR1 and CDR2: KGHSH, LQKENI. The CDR3 sequence is 14 residues long. CDR3 DNA sequence: TGTGCCAGCTCACCGGGCCTGGGGGAGCACGAGCAGTACTTC. Translating it yields CASSPGLGEHEQYF.

V gene TRBV7-8 combines with J gene TRBJ2-2; 7 positions agree with TRBD2. Germline loops: CDR1 SGHVS, CDR2 FQNEAQ. J lost 7 bases, V lost 4 bases, and 9 bases had no gene match. The CDR3 is 15 residues long. In DNA, the CDR3 is TGTGCCAGCAGCTCCACGACTAGCCGGGGCGGGGAGCTGTTTTTT. It translates to CASSSTTSRGGELFF.

This chain links TRBV29-1 with TRBJ2-7; 14 bases match TRBD2. V lost 5 bases, J lost 1 base, and 7 bases stayed unmatched. This CDR3 contains 16 residues. Looked up from germline, CDR1 is SQVTM and CDR2 is ANQGSEA. In DNA, the CDR3 is TGCAGCGTTATGGGACTAGCGGGAGAGGTATCCTACGAGCAGTACTTC. This encodes CSVMGLAGEVSYEQYF.

The rearrangement joins TRBV27 to TRBJ1-2, with 7 bases lining up with TRBD1. Losses at the gene ends were 5 bases for V and 5 bases for J; bases not matched to a gene: 5. CDR1 and CDR2 from the germline V gene are MNHEY and SMNVEV (reference sequence). This CDR3 contains 13 residues. CDR3 sequence: CASSADRAYGYTF. CDR3 sequence (DNA): TGTGCCAGCAGTGCCGACAGGGCGTATGGCTACACCTTC.

The genes are TRBV20-1 and TRBJ2-7; the D gene is possibly TRBD2 (5 bases). Germline V gives CDR1 DFQATT, CDR2 SNEGSKA (reference sequence). V was clipped by 7 bases and J by 6 bases, with 13 bases between them. The CDR3 runs 11 residues. This CDR3 reads CSVKDSVEQYF. The DNA for the CDR3 is TGCAGTGTAAAGGACTCGGTCGAGCAGTACTTC.

The chain employs TRBV4-1 and TRBJ2-7, with unresolved D. V was trimmed by 4 bases and J by 2 bases, leaving 15 bases between them. The germline CDR1 and CDR2 sequences are MGHRA and YSYEKL. This CDR3 contains 15 residues. The CDR3, as DNA: TGCGCCAGCAGCCTCGGAACGGACGGAGCCTACGAGCAGTACTTC. This gives the protein CASSLGTDGAYEQYF.

The chain combines TRBV14 with TRBJ2-1; D gene unclear. CDR3 length equals 14 residues. CDR1 is SGHDN, CDR2 FVKESK, per germline. V lost 3 bases and J lost 0, with 6 bases in between. The CDR3 protein is CASSQVRSYNEQFF. The CDR3 nucleotides are TGTGCCAGCAGCCAGGTACGCTCCTACAATGAGCAGTTCTTC. Looking up the rest from reference TRBV14 and TRBJ2-1 gives the full variable domain: EAGVTQFPSHSVIEKGQTVTLRCDPISGHDNLYWYRRVMGKEIKFLLHFVKESKQDESGMPNNRFLAERTGGTYSTLKVQPAELEDSGVYFCASSQVRSYNEQFFGPGTRLTVL.

This clone has just one count. J is TRBJ2-7 and V is TRBV5-1; D remains unclear. Germline V lookup: CDR1 SGHRS, CDR2 YFSETQ. The CDR3 covers 13 residues. V gave up 1 base and J gave up 5 bases, with 10 bases separating them. DNA of the CDR3: TGCGCCAGCAGCTTGTTGGGCGGAAACGAGCAGTACTTC. Its protein product is CASSLLGGNEQYF.

V is TRBV7-2 and J is TRBJ2-7; 11 nucleotides align to TRBD2. V shed 3 bases and J 0 bases; nucleotides not matched to a gene: 1. The CDR3 contains 15 residues. The V gene's germline CDR1 is SGHTA and CDR2 FQGNSA. The DNA for the CDR3 is TGTGCCAGCAGCTTGACTAGCGGGAACTCCTACGAGCAGTACTTC. It yields the protein CASSLTSGNSYEQYF.

The J gene is TRBJ1-5, the V gene TRBV30; TRBD1 aligns across 7 bases. The CDR3 contains 14 residues. The V gene end was trimmed by 0 bases and the J gene end by 6 bases; junction bases not matched to a gene: 5. CDR1 and CDR2 (germline): GTSNPN, SVGIG (reference sequence). The CDR3 reads CAWSVEGAGQPQHF. The CDR3 DNA reads as TGTGCCTGGAGTGTTGAGGGGGCAGGTCAGCCCCAGCATTTT. Full variable domain (missing parts from reference TRBV30 and TRBJ1-5): SQTIHQWPATLVQPVGSPLSLECTVEGTSNPNLYWYRQAAGRGLQLLFYSVGIGQISSEVPQNLSASRPQDRQFILSSKKLLLSDSGFYLCAWSVEGAGQPQHFGDGTRLSIL.

The chain links TRBV28 to TRBJ1-3; D is undetermined. The CDR3 has 13 amino acids. With 6 bases removed from V and 0 bases from J, the gap between germline ends came to 6 bases. CDR1 is MDHEN, CDR2 SYDVKM, per germline. The CDR3 loop reads CASRGHSGNTIYF. CDR3 DNA sequence: TGTGCCAGCAGGGGCCACTCTGGAAACACCATATATTTT.

The chain uses TRBV14 and TRBJ1-4; 7 nucleotides align to TRBD1. Germline V gene data show CDR1 as SGHDN and CDR2 as FVKESK. The trim removed 3 bases at V and 8 bases at J, leaving 15 bases unmatched. The CDR3 has 17 residues. The CDR3 region is CASSHGSTGVNYEKLFF. The CDR3 nucleotides read TGTGCCAGCAGCCACGGAAGTACAGGGGTCAACTACGAAAAACTGTTTTTT.

This chain joins TRBV7-2 and TRBJ2-2; a possible D gene is TRBD2 (7 bases). Trimming pared 5 bases from V and 6 bases from J, leaving 13 bases between. The CDR3 loop spans 14 amino acids. CDR1 is SGHTA, CDR2 FQGNSA, per germline. DNA for the CDR3: TGTGCCAGCAGCCCTAGGGGGAGGGCCGGGGAGCTGTTTTTT. Translated, it gives CASSPRGRAGELFF.

The count of this clone is one. V and J are TRBV6-4 and TRBJ2-1; 11 nucleotides line up with TRBD2. V gave up 3 bases and J gave up 2 bases; unmatched junction bases: 3. The CDR3 extends over 16 amino acids. Germline CDR1 is MRHNA and CDR2 is SNTAGT. CDR3 residues: CASSESGLAAYNEQFF. The DNA for the CDR3 is TGTGCCAGCAGTGAGTCGGGACTAGCGGCCTACAATGAGCAGTTCTTC.

V usage is TRBV30 and J usage is TRBJ1-1, with D unresolved. From germline, CDR1 is GTSNPN and CDR2 SVGIG (reference sequence). Trimming removed 2 bases from V and 7 bases from J, with 14 bases in between. The CDR3 length is 13 residues. The CDR3 spells CAWSTRPGNEAFF. Written as DNA, the CDR3 is TGTGCCTGGAGTACCCGACCCGGAAATGAAGCTTTCTTT.